Listed here are 32 T cell receptor beta chains from one sample, sequenced in a study of T cells after yellow fever vaccination. TCRdb reprocessed the 5' RACE reads with MiXCR, giving one entry per CDR3 protein. The sample includes a few hundred thousand distinct CDR3 sequences, approximately 9% of them seen just once. This specimen was PBMCs, taken on the day of the first yellow fever vaccination. The source is a man aged 18-30 years who received the YFV17D yellow fever vaccine.

Only a few counts were recorded for this clonotype. This chain uses TRBV4-1 with TRBJ2-1; D tentatively fits TRBD1 or TRBD2 (5 bases each). Germline V gene lookup returns CDR1 MGHRA and CDR2 YSYEKL. The CDR3 has 12 amino acids. V was shortened by 3 bases and J by 10 bases, with 10 bases between the two germline ends. CDR3 residues: CASSHPGTEQFF. CDR3 nucleotides: TGCGCCAGCAGCCATCCCGGGACCGAGCAGTTCTTC.

This clonotype was seen only a few times. The chain carries TRBV20-1 and TRBJ1-1, with unresolved D. The CDR3 loop spans 14 amino acids. Germline lookup yields CDR1 DFQATT and CDR2 SNEGSKA (reference sequence). Trimming took off 3 bases at V and 0 bases at J, with 11 bases between the two ends. This CDR3 reads CSASPGQLNTEAFF. CDR3 bases: TGCAGTGCTAGTCCCGGTCAGCTGAACACTGAAGCTTTCTTT.

The chain couples TRBV6-2 or TRBV6-3 to TRBJ2-3; D is uncertain. Deletions cut 4 bases from V and 2 bases from J, with 10 bases between. Germline CDR1 reads MNHEY; CDR2 reads SVGEGT. This CDR3 spans 14 amino acids. The CDR3 region has the DNA TGTGCCAGCAGTTTTTGGGAATCCACAGATACGCAGTATTTT. Translation: CASSFWESTDTQYF.

The chain uses TRBV18 and TRBJ2-3, with 9 bases that match TRBD2. The CDR3 is 16 amino acids. Germline-derived CDR1 and CDR2 are KGHSH and LQKENI. V lost 3 bases to trimming and J lost 2 bases; unmatched junction nucleotides: 6. CDR3 region: CASSPQRGANTDTQYF. CDR3 bases: TGTGCCAGCTCACCGCAGCGGGGGGCAAACACAGATACGCAGTATTTT.

CDR3 nucleotides: TGCCACCCCCCCCAAGAGACCCAGTACTTC. Translation gives CHPPQETQYF. The chain has TRBV20-1 and TRBJ2-5; no definite D call. Germline V lookup: CDR1 DFQATT, CDR2 SNEGSKA (reference sequence). CDR3 length: 10 residues.

J is TRBJ2-1 and V is TRBV2, with 9 bases identical to TRBD2. The CDR3 has 16 amino acids. Germline V gives CDR1 SNHLY, CDR2 FYNNEI. V dropped 6 bases and J dropped 2; count of bases not matched to a gene: 8. CDR3 region: CASRPAGGPTYNEQFF. The DNA of the CDR3 is TGTGCCAGCAGGCCAGCGGGGGGCCCCACCTACAATGAGCAGTTCTTC.

The chain combines TRBV3-1 with TRBJ2-5; no definite D call. The CDR3 loop spans 13 amino acids. The V end was cut by 2 bases, the J end by 5 bases, with 9 bases between. CDR1 and CDR2 (germline): LGHDT, YNNKEL (reference sequence). CDR3 sequence (DNA): TGTGCCAGCAGCCAACTATCGAGCGAGACCCAGTACTTC. The encoded protein is CASSQLSSETQYF.

V is TRBV6-1 and J is TRBJ2-7; 7 nucleotides agree with TRBD1. CDR3 length equals 14 residues. Germline V gene lookup returns CDR1 MNHNS and CDR2 SASEGT. The V gene end was trimmed by 6 bases and the J gene end by 2 bases; junction bases not matched to a gene: 7. This CDR3 reads CASRIGQDPYEQYV. In DNA, the CDR3 is TGTGCCAGCAGGATCGGACAGGATCCCTACGAGCAGTACGTC.

The chain uses TRBV18 and TRBJ2-7; 11 positions match TRBD2. The CDR3 runs 16 residues. After removal of 4 bases from V and 2 bases from J, the junction contained 7 bases not matched to a gene. Germline V lookup: CDR1 KGHSH, CDR2 LQKENI. CDR3 region: CASSQISSGGPYEQYV. The DNA of the CDR3 is TGTGCCAGCTCACAAATCTCTAGCGGGGGGCCCTACGAGCAGTACGTC.

This clonotype was seen more than once but under ten times. The gene calls are TRBV19 and TRBJ1-2; D not resolved. V shed 6 bases and J shed 7 bases, with 15 bases lying between them. Germline CDR1 reads LNHDA; CDR2 reads SQIVND (reference sequence). The CDR3 loop spans 13 amino acids. The DNA of the CDR3 is TGTGCCAGTAGATCTGACCACGGCCTTGGCTACACCTTC. This sequence encodes CASRSDHGLGYTF.

A few counts support this clonotype. This chain joins TRBV5-1 and TRBJ2-3; D might be TRBD1 (5 bases). V was shortened by 7 bases and J by 2 bases, with 14 bases between the two germline ends. Germline CDR1 reads SGHRS; CDR2 reads YFSETQ. CDR3 length: 14 amino acids. CDR3 protein: CASGIGVTTDTQYF. In DNA form, the CDR3 reads TGCGCCAGCGGGATAGGGGTTACCACAGATACGCAGTATTTT.

This chain links TRBV12-3 or TRBV12-4 with TRBJ1-1; possible D gene TRBD1, 5 bases. V lost 6 bases and J 1 base, leaving 15 bases between the germline ends. The CDR3 consists of 15 residues. CDR3 in DNA: TGTGCCAGCAGCTCTACAAACCAGGGGAACACTGAAGCTTTCTTT. It translates to CASSSTNQGNTEAFF.

CDR3 loop: CAITPPGNGSQETYGYTF. The CDR3 nucleotides read TGTGCCATCACCCCCCCAGGTAATGGATCCCAGGAGACCTATGGCTACACCTTC. The V call is TRBV12-3 or TRBV12-4, the J call TRBJ1-2; D is unclear. V was trimmed by 10 bases and J by 4 bases, leaving 31 bases between them. CDR3 length: 18 amino acids.

The chain joins TRBV6-1 to TRBJ1-3; tentatively, D is TRBD1 (6 bases). Germline assignment: CDR1 MNHNS and CDR2 SASEGT. V was cut by 4 bases and J by 4 bases, with 11 bases left in between. The CDR3 spans 14 residues. Here the CDR3 DNA reads TGTGCCAGCAGTGGAACAGGGTCCGGAAACACCATATATTTT. Protein sequence: CASSGTGSGNTIYF.

The chain employs TRBV14 and TRBJ2-5; D is possibly TRBD1 (6 bases). This CDR3 has 16 amino acids. CDR1 and CDR2 (germline): SGHDN, FVKESK. Between the trimmed V and J ends, which lost 3 bases and 5 bases, there was a span of 19 bases. The CDR3 DNA follows: TGTGCCAGCAGCCAGCGAAATACAGGGTTGAGGGAGACCCAGTACTTC. Its translation: CASSQRNTGLRETQYF.

J is TRBJ2-3 and V is TRBV25-1; tentatively, D is TRBD1 (6 bases). The CDR3 is 16 amino acids. CDR1 and CDR2 (germline): MGHDK, SYGVNS. V was cut by 1 base and J by 4 bases, with 15 bases left in between. CDR3 sequence reads: CASSESPGQGSDTQYF. CDR3 DNA: TGTGCCAGCAGTGAATCCCCCGGGCAGGGGTCAGATACGCAGTATTTT.

This clonotype was seen at least ten times. The gene calls are TRBV20-1 and TRBJ2-5, with 7 bases fitting TRBD1. V dropped 1 base and J dropped 5; count of bases not matched to a gene: 1. The germline V gene has CDR1 DFQATT and CDR2 SNEGSKA (reference sequence). This CDR3 contains 12 residues. The CDR3 region has the DNA TGCAGTGCTAGAGTGGACAGGGAGACCCAGTACTTC. It yields the protein CSARVDRETQYF.

The table lists this clonotype with many counts. This chain links TRBV7-8 with TRBJ2-5; D may be TRBD1 (6 bases). This CDR3 has 14 residues. Trimming pared 1 base from V and 4 bases from J, leaving 10 bases between. Germline V CDR1 and CDR2: SGHVS, FQNEAQ. CDR3 bases: TGTGCCAGCAGCTTAGACAGGGCGGGAGAGACCCAGTACTTC. Encoded protein: CASSLDRAGETQYF.

This clonotype came up a few times. This sequence joins TRBV12-3 or TRBV12-4 and TRBJ2-6; D could derive from TRBD1 or TRBD2 (6 bases each). V was clipped by 7 bases and J by 4 bases, with 14 bases between them. The CDR3 has 15 residues. DNA for the CDR3: TGTGCCAGCAACCCTTCGGGGGCAGGGGCCAACGTCCTGACTTTC. Translated, it gives CASNPSGAGANVLTF.

The chain links TRBV4-3 to TRBJ1-2, with D maybe TRBD1 (6 bases). The CDR3 is 14 residues long. Germline V gene sequence: CDR1 LGHNA, CDR2 YSLEER. The ends were cut back, 0 bases at V and 12 bases at J, with 17 bases in the middle. The chain's CDR3 is CASSQEQGRWANTF. CDR3 sequence (DNA): TGCGCCAGCAGCCAAGAACAGGGTCGGTGGGCTAACACCTTC.

This clonotype has at least ten counts. V usage is TRBV5-1 and J usage is TRBJ1-1; D possibly corresponds to TRBD1 (6 bases). CDR1 is SGHRS and CDR2 is YFSETQ in the germline V gene. Between the trimmed V and J ends, which lost 3 bases and 7 bases, there was a span of 13 bases. CDR3 length: 13 residues. CDR3 region: CASSSTGYGEAFF. The CDR3 nucleotides are TGCGCCAGCAGCTCAACAGGGTATGGTGAAGCTTTCTTT.

This clonotype occurred a few times. V gene TRBV7-6 combines with J gene TRBJ2-4, with TRBD2 identical over 8 bases. This CDR3 comprises 13 residues. Per the germline V gene, CDR1 is SGHVS and CDR2 is FNYEAQ. V was clipped by 5 bases and J by 8 bases; unmatched bases: 5. CDR3 DNA sequence: TGTGCCAGCAGCGCGGGGGGCTTTCACATTCAGTACTTC. Amino acids: CASSAGGFHIQYF. The full variable domain, completed using reference TRBV7-6 and TRBJ2-4, is GAGVSQSPRYKVTKRGQDVALRCDPISGHVSLYWYRQALGQGPEFLTYFNYEAQQDKSGLPNDRFSAERPEGSISTLTIQRTEQRDSAMYRCASSAGGFHIQYFGAGTRLSVL.

V and J are TRBV28 and TRBJ2-3; D call uncertain. The CDR3 sequence is 16 residues long. V lost 3 bases to trimming and J lost 2 bases, with 15 bases between them. The germline CDR1 and CDR2 sequences are MDHEN and SYDVKM. The CDR3 protein is CASSLGPWQNTDTQYF. The CDR3 region has the DNA TGTGCCAGCAGTTTGGGTCCATGGCAGAACACAGATACGCAGTATTTT.

This clonotype was found a few times. The chain is built from TRBV27 and TRBJ2-1; D might be TRBD1 (5 bases). CDR1 is MNHEY, CDR2 SMNVEV, per germline (reference sequence). The CDR3 runs 14 residues. V was trimmed by 6 bases and J by 2 bases, leaving 11 bases between them. The CDR3 is CASRIAGTYNEQFF. CDR3 DNA: TGTGCCAGCAGAATAGCAGGGACCTACAATGAGCAGTTCTTC.

This clonotype was recorded a few times. The chain couples TRBV5-1 to TRBJ1-1; D possibly corresponds to TRBD1 (5 bases). The CDR3 is 13 residues long. Germline lookup yields CDR1 SGHRS and CDR2 YFSETQ. Trimming removed 4 bases from V and 8 bases from J, with 15 bases in between. CDR3 residues: CASSVRGSGEAFF. Written as DNA, the CDR3 is TGCGCCAGCAGCGTACGGGGGTCCGGCGAAGCTTTCTTT.

This clonotype was observed a handful of times. The chain combines TRBV25-1 with TRBJ1-1; 10 bases are shared with TRBD1. There are 15 residues in the CDR3. CDR1 is MGHDK, CDR2 SYGVNS, per germline. V shed 4 bases and J 4 bases; nucleotides not matched to a gene: 6. The CDR3 region is CASSGQGAWGTEAFF. Here the CDR3 DNA reads TGTGCCAGCAGTGGACAGGGGGCTTGGGGCACTGAAGCTTTCTTT.

This clonotype occurred many times. The chain combines TRBV5-6 with TRBJ2-1; 7 nucleotides agree with TRBD2. Germline values: CDR1 SGHDT, CDR2 YYEEEE. The CDR3 is 13 residues long. V dropped 0 bases and J dropped 15; count of bases not matched to a gene: 9. CDR3 region: CASSLARTSDPFF. The CDR3 DNA follows: TGTGCCAGCAGCTTGGCTCGGACTAGTGATCCGTTCTTC.

This clonotype was seen a handful of times. The V call is TRBV6-6, the J call TRBJ2-1; no firm D call. This CDR3 region has 13 residues. The germline V gene encodes CDR1 MNHNY and CDR2 SVGAGI (reference sequence). V lost 0 bases and J 5 bases, leaving 5 bases between the germline ends. The CDR3 is CASSYSTDNEQFF. The CDR3 nucleotides are TGTGCCAGCAGTTACTCGACTGACAATGAGCAGTTCTTC.

CDR3 in amino acids: CASSLKRRGSTDTQYF. CDR3 DNA: TGTGCCAGCAGCTTGAAAAGGAGGGGAAGCACAGATACGCAGTATTTT. The V gene is TRBV7-3, the J gene TRBJ2-3; TRBD2 is a possible D gene (6 bases). Trimming stripped 3 bases from V and 0 bases from J, with 13 bases between. The CDR3 has 16 residues. Germline V gives CDR1 SGHTA, CDR2 FQGTGA.

There are a few counts of this clonotype. The rearrangement uses TRBV7-8 and TRBJ2-1, with 10 bases lining up with TRBD2. Germline CDR1 is SGHVS and CDR2 is FQNEAQ. Trimming took 5 bases from V and 7 from J; bases not matched to a gene: 14. This CDR3 spans 17 amino acids. The CDR3 DNA reads as TGTGCCAGCAGCACCCGCCTAAGCGGGGGGGCTGGGAATGAGCAGTTCTTC. It yields the protein CASSTRLSGGAGNEQFF.

This clonotype was counted a few times. V and J are TRBV20-1 and TRBJ1-5, with 8 bases fitting TRBD1. Germline CDR1 DFQATT, CDR2 SNEGSKA (reference sequence). The CDR3 consists of 16 residues. V shed 6 bases and J 2 bases; nucleotides not matched to a gene: 12. In DNA, the CDR3 is TGCAGTGCAATAAGGGGGTCGACAGGGGGCAATCAGCCCCAGCATTTT. As protein: CSAIRGSTGGNQPQHF.

The CDR3 DNA sequence: TGTGCCAGCTCGGGACTAGCGGGGGGGCGGGAATACAATGAGCAGTTCTTC. This sequence encodes CASSGLAGGREYNEQFF. The gene calls are TRBV19 and TRBJ2-1; 16 nucleotides agree with TRBD2. The CDR3 is 17 residues long. Germline V gene data show CDR1 as LNHDA and CDR2 as SQIVND (reference sequence). Losses at the gene ends were 9 bases for V and 4 bases for J; bases not matched to a gene: 9.